This T cell receptor (beta chain) was retrieved from a study of T-cell reconstitution after alpha-beta-depleted transplantation in children. This clonotype turned up a few times. Its antigen is unknown. Trimming removed 5 bases at V and 4 bases at J, with 11 bases between. The CDR3 extends over 13 amino acids. CDR1 is SGHTA and CDR2 is FQGNSA in the germline V gene. A library of TCRbeta sequences, prepared with unique molecular identifiers, was generated. Each CDR3 protein gets one entry after TCRdb re-called the PCR reads with MiXCR. The table has more than 120,000 distinct CDR3 sequences, around 8.8% seen once. Study results and limitations: The authors attributed T-cell counts and diversity one year after transplant mostly to newly produced T cells. Expanded graft clones, several hundred of them, were reportedly the source of alpha-beta T cells about two months after transplant. For some patients, TCRbeta diversity was high at day 60 because of recipient T cells and thymic progenitors that survived.

Sequences were derived from PBMCs, mostly from graft donor cells, sampled 180 days after TCRalphabeta/CD19-depleted stem cell transplant. This chain connects TRBV7-2 to TRBJ2-5, with unresolved D. The source of this sequence is a female patient aged 2-15 years who had a stem cell transplant for congenital amegakaryocytic thrombocytopenia, so the T cells may come from the graft donor. The CDR3 nucleotides are TGTGCCAGCAGCAACACCCTTAGAGAGACCCAGTACTTC. Its protein is CASSNTLRETQYF.